The 26 T cell receptor beta chains presented below share a single source sample, sequenced in a study of metastatic and nonmetastatic thyroid tumors. TCRdb reprocessed the PCR reads via MiXCR. The sample holds under 25,000 clones, roughly 25% seen once. Patients underwent thyroid surgery, and none had received any treatment before it. The source material was blood. These receptors were taken from a male donor with papillary thyroid cancer or a benign thyroid nodule (not recorded which). Some clones in this sample may be carry-over from other donors' samples.

This clone was detected a few times. The rearrangement links TRBV24-1 to TRBJ2-3, with 8 bases matching TRBD2. CDR3 length: 16 residues. The V and J ends lost 1 base and 0 bases, in that order; junction bases with no gene match: 2. Germline CDR1 is KGHDR and CDR2 is SFDVKD. CDR3 sequence (DNA): TGTGCCACCAGTGATTTTAGCGGGGTCAGCACAGATACGCAGTATTTT. This encodes CATSDFSGVSTDTQYF.

The sample holds a few counts of this clone. The chain carries TRBV15 and TRBJ1-5; 9 bases match TRBD1. From germline, CDR1 is LNHNV and CDR2 YYDKDF (reference sequence). J was trimmed by 3 bases and V by 8 bases; bases with no gene match: 5. This CDR3 spans 14 amino acids. CDR3 protein: CATAGTGHNQPQHF. Written as DNA, the CDR3 is TGTGCCACCGCCGGGACAGGGCACAATCAGCCCCAGCATTTT.

The chain recombines TRBV6-1 with TRBJ2-2; the match to TRBD1 covers 7 bases. Germline loops: CDR1 MNHNS, CDR2 SASEGT. Trimming removed 6 bases from V and 16 bases from J; junction bases left unmatched: 17. This CDR3 is built from 14 residues. CDR3 in DNA: TGTGCCAGCAGGCTGACAGGGAACACCGGTGAGGAGTTTTTT. Translation gives CASRLTGNTGEEFF.

CDR3 DNA: TGTGCCAGCAGTCCCGAACGGGGACTAGCGGGGGGTAAGAACACCGGGGAGCTGTTTTTT. It encodes CASSPERGLAGGKNTGELFF. This chain uses TRBV28 with TRBJ2-2; 15 bases map to TRBD2. V gave up 5 bases and J gave up 1 base; unmatched junction bases: 11. Germline loops: CDR1 MDHEN, CDR2 SYDVKM. The CDR3 has 20 amino acids.

Concerning this clone itself: An end of the junction does not agree with germline; a read error may underlie this. V usage is TRBV2 and J usage is TRBJ1-1, with TRBD1 matching 8 bases. The CDR3 length is 15 residues. The germline V gene has CDR1 SNHLY and CDR2 FYNNEI. CDR3 protein: CGSRPRQGRNTEAFF. The CDR3 DNA reads TGTGGCAGCAGGCCAAGACAGGGGCGAAACACTGAAGCTTTCTTT.

The CDR3 nucleotides read TGTGCCAGTAGTCTTCGGAGTGGATCGGAGCAGTTCTTC. Its translation is CASSLRSGSEQFF. V and J are TRBV19 and TRBJ2-1; D remains unclear. V was cut by 5 bases and J by 10 bases, with 15 bases left in between. Per germline, CDR1 LNHDA and CDR2 SQIVND (reference sequence). CDR3 length: 13 amino acids. Combining the CDR3 with reference TRBV19 and TRBJ2-1 gives the whole variable domain DGGITQSPKYLFRKEGQNVTLSCEQNLNHDAMYWYRQDPGQGLRLIYYSQIVNDFQKGDIAEGYSVSREKKESFPLTVTSAQKNPTAFYLCASSLRSGSEQFFGPGTRLTVL.

The rearrangement uses TRBV15 and TRBJ1-2, with D unresolved. CDR1 is LNHNV, CDR2 YYDKDF, per germline (reference sequence). This CDR3 contains 12 residues. Trimming removed 1 base at V and 1 base at J, with 1 base between. The CDR3, as DNA: TGTGCCACCAGCAGAGTTAACTATGGCTACACCTTC. This sequence encodes CATSRVNYGYTF.

By its share, this clone is medium-sized. The V call is TRBV28, the J call TRBJ2-3, with 9 bases aligning to TRBD1. Losses at the gene ends were 5 bases for V and 4 bases for J; bases not matched to a gene: 4. CDR3 length: 14 residues. Per the germline V gene, CDR1 is MDHEN and CDR2 is SYDVKM. The CDR3 region has the DNA TGTGCCAGCAGTGGACGACAGGGGGCAGATACGCAGTATTTT. As protein: CASSGRQGADTQYF.

V and J are TRBV9 and TRBJ2-7, with a possible D match to TRBD2 (5 bases). Trimming took 6 bases from V and 0 from J, leaving 16 bases between them. CDR1 SGDLS and CDR2 YYNGEE come from the germline V gene. The CDR3 runs 15 residues. Here the CDR3 reads CASIGSYAGSYEQYF. DNA for the CDR3: TGTGCCAGCATCGGGTCTTACGCGGGCTCCTACGAGCAGTACTTC.

Sample share makes this clone medium-sized (0.01 to 0.1%). CDR3 protein: CAIKGGDSDTQYF. The CDR3 DNA reads as TGTGCCATCAAGGGGGGAGATTCAGATACGCAGTATTTT. The chain employs TRBV10-3 and TRBJ2-3; possibly TRBD1 or TRBD2 for D (6 bases each). Trimming left V 7 bases short and J 4 bases short, with 12 bases between. The germline V gene has CDR1 ENHRY and CDR2 SYGVKD. This CDR3 contains 13 residues.

By its share, this clone is medium-sized (0.01 to 0.1%). The rearrangement joins TRBV7-9 to TRBJ1-1, with D unresolved. V lost 5 bases to trimming and J lost 7 bases, with 8 bases between them. Germline V CDR1 and CDR2: SEHNR, FQNEAQ (reference sequence). The length of the CDR3 is 11 residues. CDR3 nucleotides: TGTGCCAGCAGCATATACCGTGAAGCTTTCTTT. Its translation: CASSIYREAFF.

In its sample, this clone is medium-sized. This chain joins TRBV4-2 and TRBJ2-2; unclear D gene. CDR3 length: 14 residues. The ends were cut back, 3 bases at V and 1 base at J, with 6 bases in the middle. The germline V gene has CDR1 LGHNA and CDR2 YNFKEQ. CDR3 region: CASSQVQNTGELFF. CDR3 DNA sequence: TGTGCCAGCAGCCAGGTTCAGAACACCGGGGAGCTGTTTTTT.

The chain employs TRBV25-1 and TRBJ2-2; TRBD2 aligns across 7 bases. The CDR3 length is 14 residues. CDR1 is MGHDK and CDR2 is SYGVNS in the germline V gene. Germline trimming cut 2 bases from V and 5 bases from J; bases unmatched to any gene: 2. CDR3 DNA: TGTGCCAGCAGTGAAGCGGGGGAGACCGGGGAGCTGTTTTTT. Residues: CASSEAGETGELFF.

This clone is categorized as medium-sized (0.01 to 0.1%). The V gene is TRBV25-1, the J gene TRBJ2-7, with TRBD1 identical over 7 bases. The V segment lost 3 bases and the J segment 3 bases; nucleotides outside the gene matches: 11. Germline V gene data show CDR1 as MGHDK and CDR2 as SYGVNS. The CDR3 is 16 amino acids. The CDR3 sequence is CASSDPAGTVIYEQYF. CDR3 nucleotides: TGTGCCAGCAGTGACCCAGCCGGGACAGTTATCTACGAGCAGTACTTC.

This clone showed up just a few times. The V call is TRBV28, the J call TRBJ2-7; 7 bases are shared with TRBD2. Germline loops: CDR1 MDHEN, CDR2 SYDVKM. V dropped 6 bases and J dropped 6; count of bases not matched to a gene: 14. The CDR3 length is 15 residues. Here the CDR3 DNA reads TGTGCCAGCAGCCTTTCTAGCGTACAGCGGGGCGAGCAGTACTTC. This encodes CASSLSSVQRGEQYF.

This clone is medium-sized (0.01 to 0.1%) within its sample. J is TRBJ2-5 and V is TRBV20-1, with a weak D call TRBD2 (6 bases). The CDR3 totals 12 residues. Germline V lookup: CDR1 DFQATT, CDR2 SNEGSKA (reference sequence). Trimming removed 2 bases at V and 7 bases at J, with 11 bases between. The CDR3 bases are TGCAGTGCTAGACCTAGCGAGGGGACCCAGTACTTC. Translation: CSARPSEGTQYF.

The rearrangement uses TRBV7-2 and TRBJ1-1; no definite D call. Germline lookup yields CDR1 SGHTA and CDR2 FQGNSA. Trimming took 1 base from V and 0 from J, leaving 3 bases between them. The CDR3 contains 13 residues. Written as DNA, the CDR3 is TGTGCCAGCAGCTTAGAACTGAACACTGAAGCTTTCTTT. Protein sequence: CASSLELNTEAFF.

This rearrangement joins TRBV6-2 or TRBV6-3 to TRBJ2-5, with D perhaps TRBD1 (5 bases). V was trimmed by 0 bases and J by 8 bases, leaving 16 bases between them. Germline V lookup: CDR1 MNHEY, CDR2 SVGEGT. The length of the CDR3 is 15 residues. The CDR3 DNA reads as TGTGCCAGCAGTTACTCTGGCAGGGCCCGTGATACCCAGTACTTC. This codes for CASSYSGRARDTQYF.

This clone is labeled as medium-sized. CDR3: CASKGGLASSYEQYF. DNA for the CDR3: TGTGCCAGCAAGGGGGGACTAGCGAGCTCCTACGAGCAGTACTTC. This sequence joins TRBV27 and TRBJ2-7; 10 bases fit TRBD2. V was pared by 7 bases and J by 0 bases, with 6 bases of the junction left unmatched. CDR1 MNHEY and CDR2 SMNVEV come from the germline V gene (reference sequence). The CDR3 extends over 15 amino acids.

This chain uses TRBV28 with TRBJ2-7, with unresolved D. There are 11 residues in the CDR3. Germline V gene data show CDR1 as MDHEN and CDR2 as SYDVKM. Trimming removed 7 bases at V and 5 bases at J, with 9 bases between. For the CDR3, the DNA is TGTGCCAGCACGCAGGAACACGAGCAGTACTTC. Its translation: CASTQEHEQYF.

This clone was detected many times. The genes are TRBV11-1 and TRBJ2-5; TRBD2 agrees at 12 bases. Germline CDR1 SGHAT, CDR2 FQDESV (reference sequence). CDR3 length equals 18 residues. V trimming: 5 bases; J trimming: 2 bases; junction bases outside the gene matches: 12. The CDR3 spells CASSRDGLAGLGQETQYF. The CDR3 DNA follows: TGTGCCAGCAGCAGAGACGGACTAGCGGGATTGGGGCAAGAGACCCAGTACTTC.

By proportion, this clone is medium-sized. V usage is TRBV11-2 and J usage is TRBJ1-6; D remains unclear. The CDR3 spans 15 residues. Germline V CDR1 and CDR2: SGHAT, FQNNGV. Trimming shortened V by 0 bases and J by 7 bases, and 10 bases separated the two germline ends. Here the CDR3 reads CASSLDPGFNSPLHF. The CDR3 nucleotides read TGTGCCAGCAGCTTAGATCCGGGTTTCAATTCACCCCTCCACTTT.

By its share, this clone is medium-sized. The rearrangement joins TRBV6-1 to TRBJ1-5, with unresolved D. Germline CDR1 MNHNS, CDR2 SASEGT. V lost 6 bases and J lost 4, with 10 bases in between. CDR3 length: 13 residues. CDR3: CASRGIGNQPQHF. The CDR3 DNA is TGTGCCAGCAGGGGGATTGGAAATCAGCCCCAGCATTTT.

This chain connects TRBV15 to TRBJ2-7, with D possibly matching TRBD2 (7 bases). Trimming stripped 5 bases from V and 4 bases from J, with 12 bases between. The CDR3 extends over 13 amino acids. Germline loops: CDR1 LNHNV, CDR2 YYDKDF (reference sequence). The CDR3 spells CATSPGGQYEQYF. Here the CDR3 DNA reads TGTGCCACCAGCCCGGGGGGCCAGTACGAGCAGTACTTC. Together with reference TRBV15 and TRBJ2-7, the CDR3 gives the full variable domain: DAMVIQNPRYQVTQFGKPVTLSCSQTLNHNVMYWYQQKSSQAPKLLFHYYDKDFNNEADTPDNFQSRRPNTSFCFLDIRSPGLGDTAMYLCATSPGGQYEQYFGPGTRLTVT.

This clone was observed a few times. V usage is TRBV6-1 and J usage is TRBJ1-3; unclear D gene. CDR1 MNHNS and CDR2 SASEGT come from the germline V gene. The length of the CDR3 is 12 residues. The V end lost 6 bases, the J end lost 4 bases, and 7 bases lay between the germline ends. CDR3 DNA sequence: TGTGCCAGCAGGGTTCAAGGAAACACCATATATTTT. This sequence encodes CASRVQGNTIYF.

This clone showed up just a few times. In nucleotides, the CDR3 is TGTGCCAGCAGCCAGGTGGAGGAATTTAACTATGGCTACACCTTC. This codes for CASSQVEEFNYGYTF. The V and J genes are TRBV12-3 or TRBV12-4 and TRBJ1-2; D remains unclear. With 6 bases removed from V and 1 base from J, the gap between germline ends came to 15 bases. The CDR3 totals 15 residues.